A selection of T cell receptor beta chains follows, all from one sample in a study of T cell changes during pregnancy in multiple sclerosis. The table came from immunoSEQ multiplex PCR; TCRdb's copy has only in-frame clones and leaves some out. The repertoire holds around 56,000 clones, with roughly 90% as singletons. This specimen consisted of peripheral blood, obtained after pregnancy. The receptors derive from a female donor with multiple sclerosis, enrolled in a pregnancy study. CDR3s include the opening cysteine and the closing phenylalanine or tryptophan. A D gene is named only where the DNA matches it firmly. Only some rows state a clone size, as once, few, many or a class for expanded clones.

NA	TRBV7-9	TRBJ1-2	NA	14	TGTGCCAGCACCCCCGGTGGCAGGAAGCATGGCTACACCTTC	CASTPGGRKHGYTF
NA	TRBV5-1	TRBJ1-1	few	14	TGCGCCAGCAGCAGGACGGGAATCGGCACTGAAGCTTTCTTT	CASSRTGIGTEAFF
TRBD2	TRBV7-3	TRBJ2-3	few	16	TGTGCCAGCAGCTCCTGGGGCGGGGGGAGCACAGATACGCAGTATTTT	CASSSWGGGSTDTQYF
NA	TRBV6-5	TRBJ2-1	NA	15	TGTGCCAGCAGTTACCTTCAGGGGCCCTTCAATGAGCAGTTCTTC	CASSYLQGPFNEQFF
TRBD1	TRBV7-3	TRBJ2-2	NA	14	TGTGCCAGCAGCTCGGGACAGATCACCGGGGAGCTGTTTTTT	CASSSGQITGELFF
TRBD1	TRBV6-5	TRBJ1-2	NA	16	TGTGCCAGCAGTTACTCCTACACAGGGGTAATCTATGGCTACACCTTC	CASSYSYTGVIYGYTF
TRBD1	TRBV6-6	TRBJ2-5	NA	15	TGTGCCAGCAGACCTCGGACAGGGCGGTTGGGGACCCAGTACTTC	CASRPRTGRLGTQYF
NA	TRBV2	TRBJ1-1	NA	12	TGTGCCAGCACGACAGAGAACACTGAAGCTTTCTTT	CASTTENTEAFF
NA	TRBV12-2	TRBJ1-5	NA	18	TGTGCAAGTCGCCCTTGCCGGGACAGGGGGCTTAACAATCAGCCCCAGCATTTT	CASRPCRDRGLNNQPQHF
NA	TRBV9	TRBJ1-4	NA	16	TGTGCCAGCAGCGTAGAGGGGAGGACAACTAATGAAAAACTGTTTTTT	CASSVEGRTTNEKLFF
NA	TRBV9	TRBJ2-2	NA	14	TGTGCCAGCAGCCCCAGGGGGAACACCGGGGAGCTGTTTTTT	CASSPRGNTGELFF
TRBD1	TRBV5-1	TRBJ1-6	NA	15	TGCGCCAGCAGCTCGAGGGGGCCCTACAATTCACCCCTCCACTTT	CASSSRGPYNSPLHF
NA	TRBV6-1	TRBJ2-2	NA	15	TGTGCCAGCAGGAACCCTACAGGGTTCACCGGGGAGCTGTTTTTT	CASRNPTGFTGELFF
NA	TRBV6-1	TRBJ1-4	NA	18	TGTGCCAGCAGTGACACAGTTGGAAGTCAAGGGGTTCGTGAAAAACTGTTTTTT	CASSDTVGSQGVREKLFF
NA	TRBV10-3	TRBJ2-3	NA	15	TGTGCCATCAGTGCTACGATAATTAGCACAGATACGCAGTATTTT	CAISATIISTDTQYF
NA	TRBV7-9	TRBJ1-6	NA	15	TGTGCCAGCAGCTCCTGGACAGCTTATAATTCACCCCTCCACTTT	CASSSWTAYNSPLHF
NA	TRBV7-8	TRBJ1-6	NA	14	TGTGCCAGCAGCTCGACAGCACTATATTCACCCCTCCACTTT	CASSSTALYSPLHF
NA	TRBV7-9	TRBJ1-2	NA	13	TGTGCCAGCAGCTTGTACCCAATAGATGGCTACACCTTC	CASSLYPIDGYTF
TRBD1	TRBV15	TRBJ1-2	NA	13	TGTGCCACCACCTCAGGGGGCGGAGGAGGCTACACCTTC	CATTSGGGGGYTF
NA	TRBV5-1	TRBJ1-1	NA	14	TGCGCCAGCAGCTTGGGAACCGGGAACACTGAAGCTTTCTTT	CASSLGTGNTEAFF
NA	TRBV7-8	TRBJ1-1	NA	15	TGTGCCAGCAGCTTAAGTAGCTGGACAAACACTGAAGCTTTCTTT	CASSLSSWTNTEAFF
NA	TRBV2	TRBJ2-7	once	14	TGTGCCTCTCAATCATCAGGGCAATCCTACGAGCAGTACTTC	CASQSSGQSYEQYF
NA	TRBV4-1	TRBJ1-6	NA	18	TGCGCCAGCAGCCAACGATCCGCCCGGGGCTCCTATAATTCACCCCTCCACTTT	CASSQRSARGSYNSPLHF
NA	TRBV6-6	TRBJ1-4	once	11	TGTGCCAGCAGTTACTCTAATAAACTGTTTTTT	CASSYSNKLFF
TRBD1	TRBV7-2	TRBJ2-1	NA	13	TGTGCCGGACAGGGGGGCCCGGGGAATGAGCAGTTCTTC	CAGQGGPGNEQFF
NA	TRBV6-5	TRBJ1-1	NA	14	TGTGCCAGCAGCCAACAGCTCATGAACACTGAAGCTTTCTTT	CASSQQLMNTEAFF
NA	TRBV7-9	TRBJ2-7	NA	15	TGTGCCAGCAGCGTGGGTAGGGCAGGGGACTACGAGCAGTACTTC	CASSVGRAGDYEQYF
TRBD1	TRBV5-6	TRBJ1-5	NA	15	TGTGCCAGCAGCTTGGGTGGTTCAGGGGGTCAGCCCCAGCATTTT	CASSLGGSGGQPQHF